The rows below give T cell receptor beta chains drawn from one sample of a study of CD8 T cells in Susac syndrome. A single record per CDR3 protein comes from TCRdb applying MiXCR to the immunoSEQ multiplex PCR reads. This table holds about 120,000 distinct CDR3 sequences, just under 95% found once. What was sequenced was CD8+ T cells from PBMCs. These receptors originate from a human donor with Susac syndrome. The CDR3 runs from the conserved cysteine through the conserved F or W. Each record gives: V gene, J gene, D gene, clone size, CDR3 DNA, CDR3 protein. D genes are given only for firm matches. Only part of the rows carry a size: once, few, many, or a class if the clone is expanded.

V gene: TRBV9
J gene: TRBJ1-4
D gene: NA
clone size: NA
CDR3 DNA: TGTGCCAGCAGCGCCGGGACAACAACTAATGAAAAACTGTTTTTT
CDR3 protein: CASSAGTTTNEKLFF

V gene: TRBV4-3
J gene: TRBJ2-7
D gene: NA
clone size: NA
CDR3 DNA: TGCGCCAGCAGCCCAGGAGTTACACCTTCCTACGAGCAGTACTTC
CDR3 protein: CASSPGVTPSYEQYF

V gene: TRBV15
J gene: TRBJ1-6
D gene: NA
clone size: once
CDR3 DNA: TGTGCCACCAGCAGGGGGCCCGGCTCCTATAATTCACCCCTCCACTTT
CDR3 protein: CATSRGPGSYNSPLHF

V gene: TRBV12-3/TRBV12-4
J gene: TRBJ2-2
D gene: NA
clone size: NA
CDR3 DNA: TGTGCCAGCTTCTGGGCCGGGGAGCTGTTTTTT
CDR3 protein: CASFWAGELFF

V gene: TRBV7-9
J gene: TRBJ2-7
D gene: NA
clone size: NA
CDR3 DNA: TGTGCCAGCAGCTGGGGACAAGCCGAGCAGTACTTC
CDR3 protein: CASSWGQAEQYF

V gene: TRBV7-3
J gene: TRBJ2-2
D gene: NA
clone size: NA
CDR3 DNA: TGTGCCAGCAGCTTTGGAGTGGGGGGTTTCACCGGGGAGCTGTTTTTT
CDR3 protein: CASSFGVGGFTGELFF

V gene: TRBV29-1
J gene: TRBJ2-5
D gene: NA
clone size: NA
CDR3 DNA: TGCAGCGTTGTCCAAGTCGGAGGGGGAGAGACCCAGTACTTC
CDR3 protein: CSVVQVGGGETQYF

V gene: TRBV5-1
J gene: TRBJ2-7
D gene: TRBD2
clone size: NA
CDR3 DNA: TGCGCCACCGTCCAGAAAGAAAAGCGGGGAGGCGAGCAGTACTTC
CDR3 protein: CATVQKEKRGGEQYF

V gene: TRBV12-3/TRBV12-4
J gene: TRBJ1-4
D gene: TRBD1
clone size: NA
CDR3 DNA: TGTGCCAGCAGTTTGGGGACAGCAGGTGAAAAACTGTTTTTT
CDR3 protein: CASSLGTAGEKLFF

V gene: TRBV13
J gene: TRBJ1-3
D gene: TRBD1
clone size: NA
CDR3 DNA: TGTGCCAGCAGCATTGGGACAGGGGGTGCTGGAAACACCATATATTTT
CDR3 protein: CASSIGTGGAGNTIYF

V gene: TRBV4-1
J gene: TRBJ2-3
D gene: TRBD2
clone size: NA
CDR3 DNA: TGCGCCAGTGAAGGCCCACTAGCGAATACGCAGTATTTT
CDR3 protein: CASEGPLANTQYF

V gene: TRBV5-8
J gene: TRBJ1-5
D gene: NA
clone size: once
CDR3 DNA: TGTGCCAGCAGCCCCGAGACAGACTATAGCAATCAGCCCCAGCATTTT
CDR3 protein: CASSPETDYSNQPQHF

V gene: TRBV5-4
J gene: TRBJ2-3
D gene: NA
clone size: NA
CDR3 DNA: TGTGCCAGCAGCCAAGTCCCCGACTTCACAGATACGCAGTATTTT
CDR3 protein: CASSQVPDFTDTQYF

V gene: TRBV7-9
J gene: TRBJ1-1
D gene: NA
clone size: NA
CDR3 DNA: TGTGCCAGCAGCTTGGGGGGTAGTGAAGCTTTCTTT
CDR3 protein: CASSLGGSEAFF

V gene: TRBV6-5
J gene: TRBJ2-6
D gene: NA
clone size: once
CDR3 DNA: TGTGCCAGCAGTTCCCGGACAGTCTCTGGGGCCAACGTCCTGACTTTC
CDR3 protein: CASSSRTVSGANVLTF

V gene: TRBV7-8
J gene: TRBJ1-2
D gene: TRBD1
clone size: once
CDR3 DNA: TGTGCCAGCAGCTTAGGGACAGGGCGGGGTGGCTACACCTTC
CDR3 protein: CASSLGTGRGGYTF

V gene: TRBV29-1
J gene: TRBJ2-2
D gene: TRBD1
clone size: NA
CDR3 DNA: TGCAGCGCTCACAGGGGGCGGGACACCGGGGAGCTGTTTTTT
CDR3 protein: CSAHRGRDTGELFF

V gene: TRBV29-1
J gene: TRBJ2-7
D gene: TRBD1
clone size: once
CDR3 DNA: TGCAGCGTTGAATATGGACAGGGTTCTTCCGAGCAGTACTTC
CDR3 protein: CSVEYGQGSSEQYF

V gene: TRBV7-9
J gene: TRBJ2-7
D gene: NA
clone size: NA
CDR3 DNA: TGTGCCAGCAGCTTAAAAGACAGCTCCTACGAGCAGTACTTC
CDR3 protein: CASSLKDSSYEQYF

V gene: TRBV4-1
J gene: TRBJ1-2
D gene: NA
clone size: NA
CDR3 DNA: TGCGCCAGCAGCTCCCGGACACGTTATGGCTACACCTTC
CDR3 protein: CASSSRTRYGYTF

V gene: TRBV7-8
J gene: TRBJ2-3
D gene: TRBD2
clone size: NA
CDR3 DNA: TGTGCCAGCAGCTTAGTTGGGGGGGCAGATACGCAGTATTTT
CDR3 protein: CASSLVGGADTQYF

V gene: TRBV29-1
J gene: TRBJ2-5
D gene: NA
clone size: NA
CDR3 DNA: TGCAGCGGGGGCCGGGGTGTTCAAGAGACCCAGTACTTC
CDR3 protein: CSGGRGVQETQYF

V gene: TRBV6-4
J gene: TRBJ1-2
D gene: NA
clone size: NA
CDR3 DNA: TGTGCCAGCAGTGACTCGACGCGCGTCTATGGCTACACCTTC
CDR3 protein: CASSDSTRVYGYTF

V gene: TRBV20-1
J gene: TRBJ2-5
D gene: TRBD1
clone size: NA
CDR3 DNA: TGCAGTGCTATCCCCGGGACAGGGGAAGAGACCCAGTACTTC
CDR3 protein: CSAIPGTGEETQYF

V gene: TRBV12-3/TRBV12-4
J gene: TRBJ2-7
D gene: NA
clone size: NA
CDR3 DNA: TGTGCCAGCAGTTTAAGTGCTTTCTCCTACGAGCAGTACTTC
CDR3 protein: CASSLSAFSYEQYF

V gene: TRBV19
J gene: TRBJ1-2
D gene: NA
clone size: NA
CDR3 DNA: TGTGCCACCCTCGTGGAGGGTTTCTTCCCATATGGCTACACCTTC
CDR3 protein: CATLVEGFFPYGYTF

V gene: TRBV9
J gene: TRBJ2-1
D gene: NA
clone size: NA
CDR3 DNA: TGTGCCAGCAGCGTCGGACGTGAGCAGTTCTTC
CDR3 protein: CASSVGREQFF

V gene: TRBV29-1
J gene: TRBJ1-1
D gene: NA
clone size: NA
CDR3 DNA: TGCAGCGTGTCGGCGGCTGAAGCTTTCTTT
CDR3 protein: CSVSAAEAFF

V gene: TRBV9
J gene: TRBJ2-5
D gene: TRBD1
clone size: NA
CDR3 DNA: TGTGCCAGCAGCGCTGGGACAGGGCCAGGGGCGACCCAGTACTTC
CDR3 protein: CASSAGTGPGATQYF

V gene: TRBV2
J gene: TRBJ2-2
D gene: TRBD1
clone size: NA
CDR3 DNA: TGTGCCAGCAGTGATCCGACAGGGATGTTAGACACCGGGGAGCTGTTTTTT
CDR3 protein: CASSDPTGMLDTGELFF

V gene: TRBV7-9
J gene: TRBJ2-7
D gene: NA
clone size: NA
CDR3 DNA: TGTGCCAGCAGCTTTGAACAGGCTTACGAGCAGTACTTC
CDR3 protein: CASSFEQAYEQYF

V gene: TRBV5-6
J gene: TRBJ2-2
D gene: NA
clone size: NA
CDR3 DNA: TGTGCCAGCAGCTTGGGCGGGTCTTGGGCCGTTATACCCGGGGAGCTGTTTTTT
CDR3 protein: CASSLGGSWAVIPGELFF

V gene: TRBV20-1
J gene: TRBJ2-1
D gene: NA
clone size: NA
CDR3 DNA: TGCAGTGCTAGACCGCGCTGGTTGCGCAATGAGCAGTTCTTC
CDR3 protein: CSARPRWLRNEQFF

V gene: TRBV29-1
J gene: TRBJ2-5
D gene: NA
clone size: once
CDR3 DNA: TGCAGCGTTGGATTTCCTGACGAGTACCAAGAGACCCAGTACTTC
CDR3 protein: CSVGFPDEYQETQYF

V gene: TRBV7-9
J gene: TRBJ1-1
D gene: NA
clone size: NA
CDR3 DNA: TGTGCCAGCAGCCCCCCACAGAACACTGAAGCTTTCTTT
CDR3 protein: CASSPPQNTEAFF

V gene: TRBV9
J gene: TRBJ2-7
D gene: TRBD2
clone size: NA
CDR3 DNA: TGTGCCAGCAGCGTAGGAAGCGGGGGGAACTACGAGCAGTACTTC
CDR3 protein: CASSVGSGGNYEQYF

V gene: TRBV29-1
J gene: TRBJ2-5
D gene: TRBD2
clone size: NA
CDR3 DNA: TGCAGCGTTTCCCTACTAGCGGAACAAGAGACCCAGTACTTC
CDR3 protein: CSVSLLAEQETQYF

V gene: TRBV12-3/TRBV12-4
J gene: TRBJ1-2
D gene: TRBD1
clone size: NA
CDR3 DNA: TGTGCCAGCAGTTACCCCGGGACAGGGAACTATGGCTACACCTTC
CDR3 protein: CASSYPGTGNYGYTF

V gene: TRBV25-1
J gene: TRBJ1-2
D gene: TRBD1
clone size: NA
CDR3 DNA: TGTGCCAGCAGTGACGTGACAGGGGGCCCCGGAAACTATGGCTACACCTTC
CDR3 protein: CASSDVTGGPGNYGYTF

V gene: TRBV9
J gene: TRBJ2-5
D gene: TRBD2
clone size: NA
CDR3 DNA: TGTGCCAGCAGCTTAACTAGCGGGGGGGCCGTGGAGACCCAGTACTTC
CDR3 protein: CASSLTSGGAVETQYF

V gene: TRBV9
J gene: TRBJ1-2
D gene: NA
clone size: NA
CDR3 DNA: TGTGCCAGCAGCGCAACTCATGGCTACACCTTC
CDR3 protein: CASSATHGYTF

V gene: TRBV13
J gene: TRBJ2-5
D gene: NA
clone size: NA
CDR3 DNA: TGTGCCAGCAGCTTACGGGGGCAAGAGACCCAGTACTTC
CDR3 protein: CASSLRGQETQYF

V gene: TRBV29-1
J gene: TRBJ2-2
D gene: TRBD1
clone size: NA
CDR3 DNA: TGCAGCGTTCGGACAGGAACCGGGGAGCTGTTTTTT
CDR3 protein: CSVRTGTGELFF

V gene: TRBV20-1
J gene: TRBJ1-6
D gene: TRBD1
clone size: NA
CDR3 DNA: TGCAGTGCTAGGGCTGACAGGGGCGGGTCACCCCTCCACTTT
CDR3 protein: CSARADRGGSPLHF

V gene: TRBV6-5
J gene: TRBJ2-1
D gene: NA
clone size: NA
CDR3 DNA: TGTGCCAGCACTTCCCGCCGGGGGACGACCTACAATGAGCAGTTCTTC
CDR3 protein: CASTSRRGTTYNEQFF

V gene: TRBV12-3/TRBV12-4
J gene: TRBJ1-1
D gene: NA
clone size: NA
CDR3 DNA: TGTGCCAGCGGTGCTTGGGGAAACACTGAAGCTTTCTTT
CDR3 protein: CASGAWGNTEAFF

V gene: TRBV9
J gene: TRBJ2-1
D gene: TRBD1
clone size: NA
CDR3 DNA: TGTGCCAGCAGTACCGGGGACAGAAGCTCCTACAATGAGCAGTTCTTC
CDR3 protein: CASSTGDRSSYNEQFF

V gene: TRBV5-6
J gene: TRBJ1-1
D gene: NA
clone size: NA
CDR3 DNA: TGTGCCAGCAGCGGCCGGGACAACAGCGGGAGAACTGAAGCTTTCTTT
CDR3 protein: CASSGRDNSGRTEAFF

V gene: TRBV30
J gene: TRBJ1-2
D gene: TRBD1
clone size: once
CDR3 DNA: TGTGCCTGGACGGGACAGGGCCTGGTCGGCTACACCTTC
CDR3 protein: CAWTGQGLVGYTF

V gene: TRBV6-5
J gene: TRBJ1-6
D gene: NA
clone size: NA
CDR3 DNA: TGTGCCAGCAGTTACTCTCCCGTGGCACCCCTCCACTTT
CDR3 protein: CASSYSPVAPLHF

V gene: TRBV20-1
J gene: TRBJ1-1
D gene: NA
clone size: few
CDR3 DNA: TGCAGTGCTGGACAGCTGAACACTGAAGCTTTCTTT
CDR3 protein: CSAGQLNTEAFF

V gene: TRBV9
J gene: TRBJ2-5
D gene: TRBD2
clone size: NA
CDR3 DNA: TGTGCCAGCAGCGGACTCTTAGCGGGGGGCCCGGAGACCCAGTACTTC
CDR3 protein: CASSGLLAGGPETQYF

V gene: TRBV4-1
J gene: TRBJ1-5
D gene: NA
clone size: once
CDR3 DNA: TGCGCCAGCAGTCAACCAGGGGTTAATCAGCCCCAGCATTTT
CDR3 protein: CASSQPGVNQPQHF

V gene: TRBV27
J gene: TRBJ1-2
D gene: NA
clone size: NA
CDR3 DNA: TGTGCCAGCGCTTGGGGCGCAAACTCCTATGGCTACACCTTC
CDR3 protein: CASAWGANSYGYTF

V gene: TRBV7-2
J gene: TRBJ2-1
D gene: TRBD2
clone size: NA
CDR3 DNA: TGTGCCAGCAGCGGTCGGGGGGGCTCCTACAATGAGCAGTTCTTC
CDR3 protein: CASSGRGGSYNEQFF

V gene: TRBV4-1
J gene: TRBJ1-1
D gene: NA
clone size: NA
CDR3 DNA: TGCGCCAGCAGCCAAGTTAACCGAGAAGCTTTCTTT
CDR3 protein: CASSQVNREAFF

V gene: TRBV12-3/TRBV12-4
J gene: TRBJ2-7
D gene: NA
clone size: NA
CDR3 DNA: TGTGCCAGCAGTTTAACCAGAAGCTACGAGCAGTACTTC
CDR3 protein: CASSLTRSYEQYF

V gene: TRBV7-2
J gene: TRBJ1-2
D gene: TRBD1
clone size: NA
CDR3 DNA: TGTGCCAGCAGCTTAGCGGGGGACAGCCCCAGCTATGGCTACACCTTC
CDR3 protein: CASSLAGDSPSYGYTF

V gene: TRBV7-9
J gene: TRBJ1-6
D gene: NA
clone size: NA
CDR3 DNA: TGTGCCAGCAGCTTAGTGGATGTACACTCACCCCTCCACTTT
CDR3 protein: CASSLVDVHSPLHF